The rows below give T cell receptor beta chains drawn from one sample of a study of blood T cell repertoires in COVID-19. Using immunoSEQ multiplex PCR, the repertoire was profiled, and TCRdb retains in-frame clones only, with some absent. The sample records about 250,000 clones, 75% to 90% being singletons. Sequenced material: PBMCs or T cells enriched from blood (not recorded which). The origin of the receptors is a woman aged 18-30 years who had recovered from COVID-19. The CDR3 runs from the conserved cysteine through the conserved F or W. The D gene is left open where the match is weak. Not all rows give a size; the values are once, few, many and, for expanded clones, a class.

d_call,j_call,cdr3_length,clone_size,v_call,cdr3_aa,cdr3_nt
NA,TRBJ2-7,15,NA,TRBV19,CASSPGWGGGDEQYF,TGTGCCAGTAGCCCGGGATGGGGGGGCGGCGACGAGCAGTACTTC
TRBD1,TRBJ1-6,16,NA,TRBV9,CASSVGTGGLDSPLHF,TGTGCCAGCAGCGTCGGGACAGGAGGACTGGATTCACCCCTCCACTTT
NA,TRBJ1-5,17,NA,TRBV2,CASSDKLEAHSNQPQHF,TGTGCCAGCAGTGATAAACTTGAGGCTCATAGCAATCAGCCCCAGCATTTT
NA,TRBJ1-6,16,NA,TRBV3-1/TRBV3-2,CASSQEDSPYNSPLHF,TGTGCCAGCAGCCAAGAAGACAGTCCCTATAATTCACCCCTCCACTTT
NA,TRBJ2-2,12,NA,TRBV30,CAWSDFKGELFF,TGTGCCTGGAGTGACTTTAAGGGGGAGCTGTTTTTT
NA,TRBJ2-1,14,NA,TRBV10-1,CASSESGLNNEQFF,TGCGCCAGCAGTGAGTCGGGGCTCAACAATGAGCAGTTCTTC
NA,TRBJ1-1,15,NA,TRBV5-1,CASSSSYRMNTEAFF,TGCGCCAGCAGCTCCTCGTACAGGATGAACACTGAAGCTTTCTTT
TRBD2,TRBJ2-3,14,once,TRBV2,CASKTSGAPDTQYF,TGTGCCAGCAAAACTAGCGGGGCGCCAGATACGCAGTATTTT
NA,TRBJ2-7,13,NA,TRBV29-1,CSVFGIASNEQYF,TGCAGCGTTTTCGGGATCGCCTCCAACGAGCAGTACTTC
TRBD2,TRBJ2-2,15,NA,TRBV5-1,CASSLGLADTGELFF,TGCGCCAGCAGCTTGGGACTAGCGGACACCGGGGAGCTGTTTTTT
TRBD1,TRBJ2-3,14,NA,TRBV2,CAARDREGTDTQYF,TGTGCCGCCCGGGACAGGGAAGGCACAGATACGCAGTATTTT
NA,TRBJ1-6,15,NA,TRBV9,CASSASPDYNSPLHF,TGTGCCAGCAGCGCCTCTCCAGACTATAATTCACCCCTCCACTTT
TRBD2,TRBJ2-3,17,NA,TRBV7-6,CASSTSLAGGSTDTQYF,TGTGCCAGCAGCACATCCCTAGCGGGGGGGAGCACAGATACGCAGTATTTT
TRBD1,TRBJ2-7,13,NA,TRBV19,CASSIGTGGEQYF,TGTGCCAGTAGTATAGGGACAGGGGGCGAGCAGTACTTC
TRBD2,TRBJ2-2,19,NA,TRBV4-2,CASSQDLRLAGVFTGELFF,TGTGCCAGCAGCCAAGATTTGAGGCTAGCGGGGGTGTTCACCGGGGAGCTGTTTTTT
TRBD2,TRBJ2-7,17,NA,TRBV3-1/TRBV3-2,CASSQGLAGGNPYEQYF,TGTGCCAGCAGCCAGGGACTAGCGGGGGGGAACCCCTACGAGCAGTACTTC
NA,TRBJ2-7,14,NA,TRBV15,CATSVGGSSYEQYF,TGTGCCACCAGCGTGGGGGGAAGCTCCTACGAGCAGTACTTC
NA,TRBJ1-1,15,NA,TRBV3-1/TRBV3-2,CASSPPRGVNTEAFF,TGTGCCAGCAGCCCCCCCCGCGGAGTGAACACTGAAGCTTTCTTT
NA,TRBJ1-2,16,NA,TRBV29-1,CSALGASDLTANGYTF,TGCAGCGCCCTGGGGGCCTCGGACTTAACAGCAAATGGCTACACCTTC
TRBD1,TRBJ2-7,13,NA,TRBV4-1,CASSRDRAYEQYF,TGCGCCAGCAGCCGGGACAGAGCCTACGAGCAGTACTTC
TRBD1,TRBJ1-2,13,NA,TRBV29-1,CSSEEGAMGGYTF,TGCAGCTCGGAGGAGGGGGCTATGGGTGGCTACACCTTC
NA,TRBJ1-2,14,NA,TRBV7-5,CARSLTQGDGGYTF,TGTGCCAGAAGTCTAACTCAGGGGGATGGTGGCTACACCTTC
TRBD1,TRBJ2-2,16,NA,TRBV28,CASSVSGTGNTGELFF,TGTGCCAGCAGTGTTTCCGGGACAGGCAACACCGGGGAGCTGTTTTTT
NA,TRBJ2-3,14,NA,TRBV5-1,CASSFEQTTDTQYF,TGCGCCAGCAGCTTTGAACAAACCACAGATACGCAGTATTTT
NA,TRBJ1-5,15,NA,TRBV2,CASRLTGMSNQPQHF,TGTGCCAGCAGACTCACAGGGATGAGCAATCAGCCCCAGCATTTT
NA,TRBJ2-1,13,NA,TRBV30,CAWMDGIYNEQFF,TGTGCCTGGATGGACGGGATTTACAATGAGCAGTTCTTC
TRBD2,TRBJ2-3,16,once,TRBV5-1,CASSLRASGFTDTQYF,TGCGCCAGCAGCTTGCGGGCTAGCGGGTTCACAGATACGCAGTATTTT
TRBD1,TRBJ1-3,12,NA,TRBV30,CALQGGGNTIYF,TGTGCCTTACAGGGGGGGGGAAACACCATATATTTT
TRBD2,TRBJ2-2,16,NA,TRBV5-1,CASSPSLAGVTGELFF,TGCGCCAGCAGCCCCTCTCTAGCGGGGGTCACCGGGGAGCTGTTTTTT